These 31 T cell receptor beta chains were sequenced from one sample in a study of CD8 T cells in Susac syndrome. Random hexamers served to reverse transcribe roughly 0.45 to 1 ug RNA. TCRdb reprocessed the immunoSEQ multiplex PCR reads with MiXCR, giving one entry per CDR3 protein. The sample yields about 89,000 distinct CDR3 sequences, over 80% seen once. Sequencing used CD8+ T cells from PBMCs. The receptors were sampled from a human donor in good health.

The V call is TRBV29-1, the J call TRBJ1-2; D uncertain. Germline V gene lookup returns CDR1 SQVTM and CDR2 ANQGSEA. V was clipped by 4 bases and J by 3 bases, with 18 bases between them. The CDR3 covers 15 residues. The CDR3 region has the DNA TGCAGCGTTGCGGTCTTAACCCTCCCCGACTATGGCTACACCTTC. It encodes CSVAVLTLPDYGYTF.

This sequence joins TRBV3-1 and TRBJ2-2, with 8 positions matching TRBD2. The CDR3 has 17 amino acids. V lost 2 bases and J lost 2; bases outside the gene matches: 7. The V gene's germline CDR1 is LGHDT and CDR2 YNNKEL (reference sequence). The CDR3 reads CASSQPIAGINTGELFF. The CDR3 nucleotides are TGTGCCAGCAGCCAACCTATAGCGGGGATAAACACCGGGGAGCTGTTTTTT.

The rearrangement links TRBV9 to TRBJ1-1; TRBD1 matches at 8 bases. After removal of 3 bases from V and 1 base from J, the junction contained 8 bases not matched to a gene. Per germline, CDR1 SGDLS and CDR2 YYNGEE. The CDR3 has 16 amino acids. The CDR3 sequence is CASSEGQAGGNTEAFF. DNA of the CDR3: TGTGCCAGCAGCGAGGGACAGGCCGGCGGGAACACTGAAGCTTTCTTT.

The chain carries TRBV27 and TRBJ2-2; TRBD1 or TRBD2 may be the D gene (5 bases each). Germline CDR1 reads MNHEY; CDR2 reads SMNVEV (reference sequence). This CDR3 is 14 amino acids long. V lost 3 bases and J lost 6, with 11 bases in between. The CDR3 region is CASSFMLGAGELFF. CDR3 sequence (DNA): TGTGCCAGCAGTTTTATGTTGGGGGCCGGGGAGCTGTTTTTT.

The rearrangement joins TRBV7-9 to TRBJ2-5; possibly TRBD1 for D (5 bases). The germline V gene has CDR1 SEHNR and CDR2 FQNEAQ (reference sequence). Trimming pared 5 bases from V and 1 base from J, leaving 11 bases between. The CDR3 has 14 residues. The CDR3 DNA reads TGTGCCAGCAGCGAGTCAGGGTTCCAAGAGACCCAGTACTTC. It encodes CASSESGFQETQYF.

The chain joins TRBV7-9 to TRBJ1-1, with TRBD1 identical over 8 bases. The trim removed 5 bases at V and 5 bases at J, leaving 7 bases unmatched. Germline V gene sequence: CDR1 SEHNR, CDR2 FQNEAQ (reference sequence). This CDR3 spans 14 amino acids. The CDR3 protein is CASSPDRVRTEAFF. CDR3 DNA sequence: TGTGCCAGCAGCCCGGACAGGGTGCGGACTGAAGCTTTCTTT.

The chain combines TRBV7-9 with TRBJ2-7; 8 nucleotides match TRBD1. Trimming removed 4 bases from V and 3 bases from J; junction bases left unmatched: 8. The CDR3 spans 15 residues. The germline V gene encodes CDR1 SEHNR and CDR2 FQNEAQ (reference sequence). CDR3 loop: CASSSTGTGFYEQYF. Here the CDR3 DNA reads TGTGCCAGCAGCTCCACCGGGACAGGTTTCTACGAGCAGTACTTC.

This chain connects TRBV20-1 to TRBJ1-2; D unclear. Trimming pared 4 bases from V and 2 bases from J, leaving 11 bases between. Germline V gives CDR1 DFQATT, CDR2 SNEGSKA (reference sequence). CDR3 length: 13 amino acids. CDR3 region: CSATARLNYGYTF. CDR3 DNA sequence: TGCAGTGCTACTGCCCGGCTGAACTATGGCTACACCTTC.

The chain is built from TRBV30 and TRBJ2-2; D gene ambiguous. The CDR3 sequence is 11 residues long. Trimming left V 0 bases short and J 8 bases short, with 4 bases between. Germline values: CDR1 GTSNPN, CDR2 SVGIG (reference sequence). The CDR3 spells CAWSVSGELFF. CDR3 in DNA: TGTGCCTGGAGTGTTTCAGGGGAGCTGTTTTTT.

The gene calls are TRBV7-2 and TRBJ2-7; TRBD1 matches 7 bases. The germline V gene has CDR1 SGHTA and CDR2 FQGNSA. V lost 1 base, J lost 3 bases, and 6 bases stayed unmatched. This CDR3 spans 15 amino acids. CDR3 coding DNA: TGTGCCAGCAGCTTAGACGTGACAGGGTACTACGAGCAGTACTTC. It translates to CASSLDVTGYYEQYF. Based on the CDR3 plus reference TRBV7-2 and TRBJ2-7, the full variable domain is GAGVSQSPSNKVTEKGKDVELRCDPISGHTALYWYRQSLGQGLEFLIYFQGNSAPDKSGLPSDRFSAERTGGSVSTLTIQRTQQEDSAVYLCASSLDVTGYYEQYFGPGTRLTVT.

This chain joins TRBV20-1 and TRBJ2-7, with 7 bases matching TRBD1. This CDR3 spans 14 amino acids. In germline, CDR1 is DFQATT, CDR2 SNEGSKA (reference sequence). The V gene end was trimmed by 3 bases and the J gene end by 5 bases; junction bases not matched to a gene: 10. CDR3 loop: CSARGQSGRDEQYF. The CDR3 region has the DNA TGCAGTGCTAGGGGACAGTCTGGAAGGGACGAGCAGTACTTC.

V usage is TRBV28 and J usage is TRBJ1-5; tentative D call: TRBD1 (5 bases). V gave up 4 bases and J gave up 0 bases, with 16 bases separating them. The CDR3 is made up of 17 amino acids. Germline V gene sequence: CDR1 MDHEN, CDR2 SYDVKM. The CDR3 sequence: CASSSFGTDYSNQPQHF. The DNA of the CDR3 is TGTGCCAGCAGTTCCTTTGGGACGGATTATAGCAATCAGCCCCAGCATTTT. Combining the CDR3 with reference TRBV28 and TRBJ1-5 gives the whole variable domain DVKVTQSSRYLVKRTGEKVFLECVQDMDHENMFWYRQDPGLGLRLIYFSYDVKMKEKGDIPEGYSVSREKKERFSLILESASTNQTSMYLCASSSFGTDYSNQPQHFGDGTRLSIL.

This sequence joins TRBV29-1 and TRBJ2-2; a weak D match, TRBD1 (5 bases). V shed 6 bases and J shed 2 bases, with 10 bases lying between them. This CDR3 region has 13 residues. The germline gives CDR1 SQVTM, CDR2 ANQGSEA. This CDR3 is CSVGQENTGELFF. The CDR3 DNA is TGCAGCGTGGGGCAGGAAAACACCGGGGAGCTGTTTTTT.

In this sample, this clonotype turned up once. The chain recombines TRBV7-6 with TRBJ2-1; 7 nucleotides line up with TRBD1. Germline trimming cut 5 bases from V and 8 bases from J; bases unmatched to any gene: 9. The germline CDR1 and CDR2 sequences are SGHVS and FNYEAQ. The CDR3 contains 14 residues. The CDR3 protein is CASSLWTGWDEQFF. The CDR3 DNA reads TGTGCCAGCAGCCTCTGGACAGGTTGGGATGAGCAGTTCTTC.

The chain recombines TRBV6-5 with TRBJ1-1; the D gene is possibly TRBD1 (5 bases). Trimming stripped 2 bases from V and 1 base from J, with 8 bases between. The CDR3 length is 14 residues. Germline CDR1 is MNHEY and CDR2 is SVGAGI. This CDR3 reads CASSYPTANTEAFF. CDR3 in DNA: TGTGCCAGCAGTTACCCGACAGCGAACACTGAAGCTTTCTTT.

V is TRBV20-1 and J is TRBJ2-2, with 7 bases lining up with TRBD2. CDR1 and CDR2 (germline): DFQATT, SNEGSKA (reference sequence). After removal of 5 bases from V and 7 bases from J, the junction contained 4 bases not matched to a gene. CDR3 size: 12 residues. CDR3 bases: TGCAGTGCTGGGCGGGGGATCGGGGAGCTGTTTTTT. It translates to CSAGRGIGELFF.

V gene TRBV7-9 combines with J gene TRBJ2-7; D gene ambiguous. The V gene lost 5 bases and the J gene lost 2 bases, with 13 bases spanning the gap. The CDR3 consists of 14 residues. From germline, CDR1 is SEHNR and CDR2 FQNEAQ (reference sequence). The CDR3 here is CASSVLPATYEQYF. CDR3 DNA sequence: TGTGCCAGCAGCGTCTTGCCAGCAACCTACGAGCAGTACTTC.

The CDR3 here is CASSTSDTDTQYF. For the CDR3, the DNA is TGTGCCAGCAGCACCAGTGACACAGATACGCAGTATTTT. The chain links TRBV7-9 to TRBJ2-3, with D unclear. The CDR3 is 13 amino acids. V was clipped by 5 bases and J by 2 bases, with 8 bases between them. Germline V lookup: CDR1 SEHNR, CDR2 FQNEAQ (reference sequence).

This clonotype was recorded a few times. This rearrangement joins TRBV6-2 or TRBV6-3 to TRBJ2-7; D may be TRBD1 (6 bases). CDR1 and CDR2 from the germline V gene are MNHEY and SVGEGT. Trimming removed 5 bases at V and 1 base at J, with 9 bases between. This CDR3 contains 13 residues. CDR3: CASSPGQSYEQYF. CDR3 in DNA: TGTGCCAGCAGTCCTGGACAGTCCTACGAGCAGTACTTC.

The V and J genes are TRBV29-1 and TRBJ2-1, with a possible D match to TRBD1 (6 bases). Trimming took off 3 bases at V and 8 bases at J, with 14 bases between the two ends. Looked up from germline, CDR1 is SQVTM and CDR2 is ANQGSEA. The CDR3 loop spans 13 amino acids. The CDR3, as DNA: TGCAGCGTTGATAGCCAGGGGATGGATGAGCAGTTCTTC. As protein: CSVDSQGMDEQFF.

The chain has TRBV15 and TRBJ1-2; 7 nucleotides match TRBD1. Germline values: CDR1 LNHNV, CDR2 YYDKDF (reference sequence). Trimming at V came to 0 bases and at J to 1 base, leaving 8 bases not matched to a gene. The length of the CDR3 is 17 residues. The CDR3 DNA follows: TGTGCCACCAGCAGAGACCCCGACAGGGCCTTTAACTATGGCTACACCTTC. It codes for CATSRDPDRAFNYGYTF.

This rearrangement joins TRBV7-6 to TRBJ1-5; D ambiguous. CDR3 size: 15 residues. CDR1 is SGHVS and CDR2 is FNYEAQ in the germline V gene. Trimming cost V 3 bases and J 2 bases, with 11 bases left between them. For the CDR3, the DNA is TGTGCCAGCAGCTTGGGGAGTGGGGGCAATCAGCCCCAGCATTTT. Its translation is CASSLGSGGNQPQHF.

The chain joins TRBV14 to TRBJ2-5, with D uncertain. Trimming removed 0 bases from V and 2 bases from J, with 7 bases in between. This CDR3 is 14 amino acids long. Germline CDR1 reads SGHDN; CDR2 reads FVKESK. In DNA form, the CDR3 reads TGTGCCAGCAGCCAAGAGGCCTTTCAAGAGACCCAGTACTTC. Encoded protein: CASSQEAFQETQYF.

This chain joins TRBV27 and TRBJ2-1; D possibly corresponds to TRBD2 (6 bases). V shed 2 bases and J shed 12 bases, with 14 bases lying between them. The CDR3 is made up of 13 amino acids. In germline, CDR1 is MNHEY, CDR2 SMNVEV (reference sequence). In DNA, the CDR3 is TGTGCCAGCAGTTTAGGGATTGGAGGGTGGCAGTTCTTC. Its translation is CASSLGIGGWQFF.

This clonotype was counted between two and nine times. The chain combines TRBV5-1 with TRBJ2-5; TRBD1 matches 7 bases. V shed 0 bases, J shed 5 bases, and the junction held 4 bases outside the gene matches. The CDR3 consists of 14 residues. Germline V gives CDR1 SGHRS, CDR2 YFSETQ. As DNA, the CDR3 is TGCGCCAGCAGCTTGGGAGGGGGCCGCGAGACCCAGTACTTC. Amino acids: CASSLGGGRETQYF.

CDR3 sequence: CASSLWKGGGNTIYF. The CDR3 DNA reads TGTGCCAGCAGTTTATGGAAGGGTGGTGGAAACACCATATATTTT. The V gene is TRBV27, the J gene TRBJ1-3; D gene ambiguous. V was clipped by 1 base and J by 3 bases, with 10 bases between them. The CDR3 consists of 15 residues. The V gene's germline CDR1 is MNHEY and CDR2 SMNVEV (reference sequence).

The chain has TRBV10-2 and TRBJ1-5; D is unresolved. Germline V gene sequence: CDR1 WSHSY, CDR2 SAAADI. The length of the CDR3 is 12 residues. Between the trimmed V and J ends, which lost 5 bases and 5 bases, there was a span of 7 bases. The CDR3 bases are TGCGCCAGCAGTCGACCCTATCAGCCCCAGCATTTT. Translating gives CASSRPYQPQHF.

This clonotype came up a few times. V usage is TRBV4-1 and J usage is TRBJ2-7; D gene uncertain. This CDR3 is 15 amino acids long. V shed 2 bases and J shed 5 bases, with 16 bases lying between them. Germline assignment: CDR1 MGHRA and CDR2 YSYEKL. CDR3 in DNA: TGCGCCAGCAGCCAATGGGCCGGGCTCACGAACGAGCAGTACTTC. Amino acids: CASSQWAGLTNEQYF.

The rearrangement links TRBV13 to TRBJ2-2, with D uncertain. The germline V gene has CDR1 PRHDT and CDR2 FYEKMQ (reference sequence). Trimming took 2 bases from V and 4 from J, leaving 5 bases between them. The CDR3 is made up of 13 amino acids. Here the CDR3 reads CASSLLSTGELFF. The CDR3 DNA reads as TGTGCCAGCAGCTTACTCTCCACCGGGGAGCTGTTTTTT.

The CDR3 sequence: CASSQWDTPYEQYF. As DNA, the CDR3 is TGTGCCAGCAGCCAATGGGACACTCCCTACGAGCAGTACTTC. This chain joins TRBV4-2 and TRBJ2-7; tentatively, D is TRBD1 (6 bases). Germline V gives CDR1 LGHNA, CDR2 YNFKEQ. V was shortened by 2 bases and J by 2 bases, with 10 bases between the two germline ends. This CDR3 spans 14 amino acids.

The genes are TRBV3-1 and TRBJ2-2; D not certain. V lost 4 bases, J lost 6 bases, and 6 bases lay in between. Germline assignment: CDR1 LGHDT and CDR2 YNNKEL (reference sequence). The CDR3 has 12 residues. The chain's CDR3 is CASSPVAGELFF. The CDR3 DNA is TGTGCCAGCAGCCCGGTAGCCGGGGAGCTGTTTTTT. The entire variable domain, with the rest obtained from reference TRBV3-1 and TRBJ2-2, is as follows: DTAVSQTPKYLVTQMGNDKSIKCEQNLGHDTMYWYKQDSKKFLKIMFSYNNKELIINETVPNRFSPKSPDKAHLNLHINSLELGDSAVYFCASSPVAGELFFGEGSRLTVL.